These 29 T cell receptor beta chains were sequenced from one sample in a study of blood T cell repertoires in COVID-19. Profiling relied on immunoSEQ multiplex PCR, and the TCRdb table lists in-frame clones only, not all of them. The sample has just under 150,000 clones, 84% seen once; the top ten hold about 5%. The sample comprised peripheral blood. These receptor sequences come from a human donor in a cohort sampled during active COVID-19.

The chain links TRBV7-8 to TRBJ2-1, with 12 bases fitting TRBD2. This CDR3 is 15 amino acids long. The germline gives CDR1 SGHVS, CDR2 FQNEAQ. Germline trimming cut 4 bases from V and 5 bases from J; bases unmatched to any gene: 3. This CDR3 is CASSYRLAGDNEQFF. Here the CDR3 DNA reads TGTGCCAGCAGCTACCGACTAGCGGGAGACAATGAGCAGTTCTTC.

J is TRBJ1-1 and V is TRBV6-5; 7 nucleotides agree with TRBD1. The CDR3 is made up of 15 amino acids. Germline CDR1 and CDR2: MNHEY and SVGAGI. The J segment lost 2 bases and the V segment lost 6 bases, leaving 9 bases of the junction unmatched. CDR3 bases: TGTGCCAGCAGAGGGGTAGGAGGGGGCAACACTGAAGCTTTCTTT. Its translation: CASRGVGGGNTEAFF.

This clone was seen more than once but under ten times. The chain joins TRBV6-1 to TRBJ2-2; 12 bases agree with TRBD2. Trimming removed 4 bases from V and 4 bases from J; junction bases left unmatched: 7. The CDR3 has 17 residues. Germline lookup yields CDR1 MNHNS and CDR2 SASEGT. CDR3 region: CASSGLAGVGGTGELFF. In DNA form, the CDR3 reads TGTGCCAGCAGTGGACTAGCGGGAGTCGGTGGCACCGGGGAGCTGTTTTTT.

Remarks on this clone: One end of the junction varies from germline; a read error may be responsible. The rearrangement uses TRBV7-7 and TRBJ2-1; no reliable D call. The CDR3 length is 15 residues. Germline V CDR1 and CDR2: SSHAT, FNYEAQ (reference sequence). The chain's CDR3 is CASSLGASSYNEQFF. The CDR3 bases are TGTGCTAGCAGCTTAGGAGCGTCCTCCTACAATGAGCAGTTCTTC.

The chain recombines TRBV30 with TRBJ2-1; TRBD2 matches 8 bases. The J segment lost 9 bases and the V segment lost 2 bases, leaving 15 bases of the junction unmatched. CDR1 and CDR2 from the germline V gene are GTSNPN and SVGIG (reference sequence). The CDR3 consists of 16 residues. As DNA, the CDR3 is TGTGCCTGGAGTCATCCCGAGAGGTCGGCGGGGGGTGAGCAGTTCTTC. Translating it yields CAWSHPERSAGGEQFF.

The chain joins TRBV19 to TRBJ2-7, with 10 bases matching TRBD1. The CDR3 is 16 amino acids. V lost 5 bases, J lost 5 bases, and 12 bases stayed unmatched. Germline V CDR1 and CDR2: LNHDA, SQIVND (reference sequence). The CDR3 region is CASSPWAAGQGNEQYF. For the CDR3, the DNA is TGTGCCAGTAGTCCCTGGGCCGCGGGACAGGGGAACGAGCAGTACTTC.

This chain connects TRBV3-1 (or the pseudogene TRBV3-2) to TRBJ1-2; 9 bases are shared with TRBD1. V gave up 4 bases and J gave up 5 bases; unmatched junction bases: 11. CDR1 LGHDT and CDR2 YNNKEL come from the germline V gene (reference sequence). There are 16 residues in the CDR3. Here the CDR3 DNA reads TGTGCCAGCAGCCGGGGACAGGGCCCCTTTGTATATGGCTACACCTTC. Translated, it gives CASSRGQGPFVYGYTF.

The genes are TRBV9 and TRBJ2-2, with unresolved D. V was cut by 3 bases and J by 0 bases, with 12 bases left in between. Germline-derived CDR1 and CDR2 are SGDLS and YYNGEE. This CDR3 is built from 16 residues. In DNA form, the CDR3 reads TGTGCCAGCAGCGGGCAACAAGGAGCGAACACCGGGGAGCTGTTTTTT. Translating gives CASSGQQGANTGELFF.

J is TRBJ2-6 and V is TRBV7-9, with 12 bases matching TRBD2. Trimming at V came to 5 bases and at J to 0 bases, leaving 5 bases not matched to a gene. Germline V lookup: CDR1 SEHNR, CDR2 FQNEAQ (reference sequence). CDR3 size: 18 residues. The CDR3 sequence is CASSLGLAGSSGANVLTF. CDR3 DNA sequence: TGTGCCAGCAGCCTTGGACTAGCGGGAAGCTCTGGGGCCAACGTCCTGACTTTC.

The chain employs TRBV6-6 and TRBJ2-7; 11 bases map to TRBD2. Germline V lookup: CDR1 MNHNY, CDR2 SVGAGI (reference sequence). Losses at the gene ends were 6 bases for V and 6 bases for J; bases not matched to a gene: 10. CDR3 length equals 15 residues. The CDR3 protein is CASSLAGGGWGEQYF. DNA of the CDR3: TGTGCCAGCAGCCTAGCGGGGGGTGGTTGGGGCGAGCAGTACTTC.

The chain couples TRBV5-1 to TRBJ2-2; 11 nucleotides agree with TRBD1. The length of the CDR3 is 17 residues. With 4 bases clipped from V and 4 bases from J, the junction kept 9 bases outside the gene matches. The germline CDR1 and CDR2 sequences are SGHRS and YFSETQ. CDR3 sequence: CASSPRTGTGGTGELFF. DNA of the CDR3: TGCGCCAGCAGCCCAAGGACCGGGACAGGGGGCACCGGGGAGCTGTTTTTT.

Here the CDR3 reads CASSSQQGRSTDTQYF. CDR3 in DNA: TGTGCCAGCAGTTCCCAACAGGGGAGGAGCACAGATACGCAGTATTTT. The chain uses TRBV28 and TRBJ2-3; maybe TRBD1 (7 bases). The CDR3 runs 16 residues. Germline CDR1 and CDR2: MDHEN and SYDVKM. V was cut by 4 bases and J by 0 bases, with 14 bases left in between.

The chain has TRBV29-1 and TRBJ2-1, with TRBD2 as a possible D gene (6 bases). The length of the CDR3 is 16 residues. Trimming removed 1 base from V and 4 bases from J, with 17 bases in between. The germline CDR1 and CDR2 sequences are SQVTM and ANQGSEA. Here the CDR3 reads CSVEAGRGNGYNEQFF. CDR3 nucleotide sequence: TGCAGCGTTGAAGCCGGGAGAGGGAATGGATACAATGAGCAGTTCTTC.

The genes are TRBV19 and TRBJ2-7; D is possibly TRBD2 (6 bases). Germline V gene lookup returns CDR1 LNHDA and CDR2 SQIVND (reference sequence). The CDR3 covers 12 residues. Trimming stripped 7 bases from V and 6 bases from J, with 13 bases between. The CDR3 DNA reads TGTGCCAGTACGGGGGTTGGCAGCGAGCAGTACTTC. Its protein is CASTGVGSEQYF.

The J gene is TRBJ1-2, the V gene TRBV5-6; D is perhaps TRBD1 (6 bases). The ends were cut back, 0 bases at V and 2 bases at J, with 14 bases in the middle. Germline assignment: CDR1 SGHDT and CDR2 YYEEEE. This CDR3 comprises 16 residues. The CDR3 region has the DNA TGTGCCAGCAGCTTGGGCTCTGTCGGACAGAACTATGGCTACACCTTC. Translated, it gives CASSLGSVGQNYGYTF.

The chain recombines TRBV5-1 with TRBJ2-3; 11 bases are shared with TRBD2. V shed 9 bases, J shed 9 bases, and the junction held 21 bases outside the gene matches. This CDR3 is 17 amino acids long. Germline CDR1 SGHRS, CDR2 YFSETQ. The CDR3: CATARLVAGGPVDTQYF. CDR3 coding DNA: TGCGCCACCGCGAGGCTCGTAGCGGGAGGGCCGGTGGACACGCAGTATTTT.

The chain joins TRBV5-1 to TRBJ2-2, with D perhaps TRBD2 (6 bases). Germline V lookup: CDR1 SGHRS, CDR2 YFSETQ. V was cut by 4 bases and J by 3 bases, with 10 bases left in between. CDR3 length: 14 amino acids. The CDR3 loop reads CASSPASDTGELFF. CDR3 sequence (DNA): TGCGCCAGCAGCCCCGCTAGCGACACCGGGGAGCTGTTTTTT.

V usage is TRBV7-2 and J usage is TRBJ2-7, with TRBD2 as a possible D gene (5 bases). The germline V and J ends were trimmed by 0 bases and 2 bases, with 5 bases remaining between them. The CDR3 covers 13 residues. Germline loops: CDR1 SGHTA, CDR2 FQGNSA. The CDR3 spells CASSLAGAYEQYF. The CDR3, as DNA: TGTGCCAGCAGCTTAGCGGGAGCCTACGAGCAGTACTTC.

The chain employs TRBV2 and TRBJ1-2, with D perhaps TRBD1 (6 bases). The CDR3 is 15 residues long. V gave up 2 bases and J gave up 4 bases, with 14 bases separating them. Germline V gene data show CDR1 as SNHLY and CDR2 as FYNNEI. CDR3 DNA: TGTGCCAGCAGTGAAATTGACAGGTTCGCCTATGGCTACACCTTC. Encoded protein: CASSEIDRFAYGYTF.

The chain carries TRBV5-6 and TRBJ1-3; TRBD1 aligns across 7 bases. V lost 3 bases to trimming and J lost 0 bases; unmatched junction nucleotides: 9. This CDR3 comprises 17 residues. Per the germline V gene, CDR1 is SGHDT and CDR2 is YYEEEE. CDR3: CASSSSPGQTSGNTIYF. The DNA for the CDR3 is TGTGCCAGCAGCTCATCTCCGGGACAGACCTCTGGAAACACCATATATTTT. The whole variable domain, filled in from reference TRBV5-6 and TRBJ1-3, reads DAGVTQSPTHLIKTRGQQVTLRCSPKSGHDTVSWYQQALGQGPQFIFQYYEEEERQRGNFPDRFSGHQFPNYSSELNVNALLLGDSALYLCASSSSPGQTSGNTIYFGEGSWLTVV.

This clone was observed a few times. This chain joins TRBV27 and TRBJ1-6; tentatively, D is TRBD1 (6 bases). CDR1 is MNHEY and CDR2 is SMNVEV in the germline V gene (reference sequence). The CDR3 totals 14 residues. V lost 4 bases, J lost 8 bases, and 12 bases lay in between. The CDR3 reads CASSWGGRDSPLHF. CDR3 sequence (DNA): TGTGCCAGCAGTTGGGGGGGCAGGGATTCACCCCTCCACTTT.

The V and J genes are TRBV3-1 (or the pseudogene TRBV3-2) and TRBJ1-2; D is undetermined. Per the germline V gene, CDR1 is LGHDT and CDR2 is YNNKEL (reference sequence). CDR3 length: 13 amino acids. Deletions cut 1 base from V and 4 bases from J, with 7 bases between. CDR3 DNA sequence: TGTGCCAGCAGCCAAGGTGGGCCCTATGGCTACACCTTC. Protein: CASSQGGPYGYTF.

The rearrangement links TRBV30 to TRBJ1-1; D is possibly TRBD1 (5 bases). V was clipped by 4 bases and J by 0 bases, with 12 bases between them. The length of the CDR3 is 14 residues. In germline, CDR1 is GTSNPN, CDR2 SVGIG (reference sequence). The CDR3 DNA reads TGTGCCTGGATACGGGGGAACATGAACACTGAAGCTTTCTTT. Amino acids: CAWIRGNMNTEAFF.

The V and J genes are TRBV4-1 and TRBJ2-5; maybe TRBD1 (6 bases). Deletions cut 3 bases from V and 2 bases from J, with 10 bases between. This CDR3 is built from 14 residues. Germline V CDR1 and CDR2: MGHRA, YSYEKL. CDR3 coding DNA: TGCGCCAGCAGCCAGCAGGGGTTTCAAGAGACCCAGTACTTC. This sequence encodes CASSQQGFQETQYF.

The chain employs TRBV15 and TRBJ2-3, with 7 bases fitting TRBD2. CDR1 is LNHNV and CDR2 is YYDKDF in the germline V gene (reference sequence). This CDR3 has 16 residues. Losses at the gene ends were 5 bases for V and 0 bases for J; bases not matched to a gene: 8. The CDR3 DNA sequence: TGTGCCACCAGCCGAGCCGGGGGGACTAGCACAGATACGCAGTATTTT. Residues: CATSRAGGTSTDTQYF.

The CDR3 sequence: CASSLYLFSQPQHF. CDR3 nucleotides: TGTGCCAGCAGCCTTTATTTGTTCAGTCAGCCCCAGCATTTT. V usage is TRBV4-2 and J usage is TRBJ1-5; no clear D. Germline V lookup: CDR1 LGHNA, CDR2 YNFKEQ. Trimming shortened V by 4 bases and J by 6 bases, and 13 bases separated the two germline ends. The CDR3 totals 14 residues.

The chain couples TRBV7-9 to TRBJ2-7; D may be TRBD1 (6 bases). Germline V gene sequence: CDR1 SEHNR, CDR2 FQNEAQ (reference sequence). The CDR3 is 18 residues long. V was clipped by 5 bases and J by 0 bases, with 23 bases between them. CDR3 in amino acids: CASSPLPQTGKSSYEQYF. CDR3 DNA: TGTGCCAGCAGCCCCCTGCCCCAAACAGGGAAAAGCTCCTACGAGCAGTACTTC.

The V gene is TRBV3-1 (or the pseudogene TRBV3-2), the J gene TRBJ2-5, with 9 bases aligning to TRBD1. Trimming removed 5 bases from V and 4 bases from J; junction bases left unmatched: 5. Germline V gene sequence: CDR1 LGHDT, CDR2 YNNKEL (reference sequence). This CDR3 is 14 amino acids long. As DNA, the CDR3 is TGTGCCAGCAGCTCCGGGACAGGGTCAGAGACCCAGTACTTC. This gives the protein CASSSGTGSETQYF.

DNA of the CDR3: TGTGCTACGGGGGGCAGGGGCTATGGCTACACCTTC. Translation: CATGGRGYGYTF. V gene TRBV19 combines with J gene TRBJ1-2; D may be TRBD1 (6 bases). The germline CDR1 and CDR2 sequences are LNHDA and SQIVND (reference sequence). CDR3 length equals 12 residues. Full variable domain (missing parts from reference TRBV19 and TRBJ1-2): DGGITQSPKYLFRKEGQNVTLSCEQNLNHDAMYWYRQDPGQGLRLIYYSQIVNDFQKGDIAEGYSVSREKKESFPLTVTSAQKNPTAFYLCATGGRGYGYTFGSGTRLTVV.